This T cell receptor beta chain is drawn from a study of cytotoxic CD8 clonotypes in ibrutinib-treated CLL. The overall study: Among responders, around 25 were partial and 2 complete; after median approximately 62 months, approximately 15 stayed remitted and 12 progressed. Findings and limits, study-wide: The study found public clonotypes uncommon, contracting or stable on treatment. Elevated clonality accompanied ibrutinib response, with a return toward baseline values at progression.

CDR3 size: 13 residues. Per germline, CDR1 SGHAT and CDR2 FQNNGV. Trimming pared 2 bases from V and 2 bases from J, leaving 1 base between. This clone was picked up a small number of times. The antigen remains undetermined. Only in-frame clones appear in the TCRdb table, and some are missing; sequencing was by immunoSEQ multiplex PCR. This sample has hundreds of thousands of clones, with roughly 80% found just once. Sample: PBMCs, taken before ibrutinib treatment. The gene calls are TRBV11-2 and TRBJ2-6; no clear D gene. This sequence was found in a human donor with chronic lymphocytic leukemia. In DNA, the CDR3 is TGTGCCAGCAGCTTACCTGGGGCCAACGTCCTGACTTTC. It encodes CASSLPGANVLTF. The variable domain in full, with the rest retrieved from reference TRBV11-2 and TRBJ2-6, is EAGVAQSPRYKIIEKRQSVAFWCNPISGHATLYWYQQILGQGPKLLIQFQNNGVVDDSQLPKDRFSAERLKGVDSTLKIQPAKLEDSAVYLCASSLPGANVLTFGAGSRLTVL.